The 14 T cell receptor beta chains below were found in one sample sequenced in a study of blood T cell repertoires in COVID-19. Clones were sequenced by immunoSEQ multiplex PCR, and TCRdb holds only the in-frame ones, with some missing. The table lists 200,000 to 250,000 clones, around 89% of them singletons. The specimen sequenced was peripheral blood. The source of these receptors is a man aged 25-40 years with COVID-19, enrolled during active disease.

This clone was observed a few times. The chain joins TRBV19 to TRBJ1-1; D may be TRBD1 (6 bases). Per the germline V gene, CDR1 is LNHDA and CDR2 is SQIVND (reference sequence). This CDR3 contains 17 residues. Trimming cost V 6 bases and J 1 base, with 21 bases left between them. CDR3 loop: CASSPQGRLSENTEAFF. DNA for the CDR3: TGTGCCAGTAGCCCTCAGGGGCGCCTTTCAGAGAACACTGAAGCTTTCTTT.

This clone was counted once. V usage is TRBV14 and J usage is TRBJ2-1, with 7 nucleotides matching TRBD2. V was clipped by 0 bases and J by 5 bases; unmatched bases: 4. Germline V gene lookup returns CDR1 SGHDN and CDR2 FVKESK. The CDR3 sequence is 15 residues long. The CDR3 reads CASSQDVGGNNEQFF. The CDR3 bases are TGTGCCAGCAGCCAAGATGTGGGGGGGAACAATGAGCAGTTCTTC.

The chain uses TRBV2 and TRBJ2-3; weak D call: TRBD1 (7 bases). V shed 8 bases and J shed 3 bases, with 9 bases lying between them. The germline CDR1 and CDR2 sequences are SNHLY and FYNNEI. The CDR3 sequence is 12 residues long. The CDR3 DNA sequence: TGTGCCAGCCAGGGGGGAACAGATACGCAGTATTTT. Amino acid sequence: CASQGGTDTQYF. The complete variable domain, with remaining parts taken from reference TRBV2 and TRBJ2-3, reads EPEVTQTPSHQVTQMGQEVILRCVPISNHLYFYWYRQILGQKVEFLVSFYNNEISEKSEIFDDQFSVERPDGSNFTLKIRSTKLEDSAMYFCASQGGTDTQYFGPGTRLTVL.

The J gene is TRBJ1-5, the V gene TRBV10-3; no firm D call. V dropped 0 bases and J dropped 11 bases, with 8 bases sitting between them. The V gene's germline CDR1 is ENHRY and CDR2 SYGVKD. This CDR3 region has 12 residues. The CDR3 protein is CAISESVTAQHF. Here the CDR3 DNA reads TGTGCCATCAGTGAGTCGGTCACGGCCCAGCATTTT.

The chain joins TRBV6-5 to TRBJ2-7; 10 bases match TRBD1. The CDR3 is 15 amino acids. V lost 6 bases, J lost 7 bases, and 12 bases stayed unmatched. Germline V gives CDR1 MNHEY, CDR2 SVGAGI. CDR3 bases: TGTGCCAGCAGCATCACCGGGACAGGGGCGGGGGAGCAGTACTTC. Its translation: CASSITGTGAGEQYF.

V is TRBV2 and J is TRBJ2-4, with unresolved D. V was cut by 5 bases and J by 6 bases, with 5 bases left in between. Germline V lookup: CDR1 SNHLY, CDR2 FYNNEI. CDR3 size: 11 residues. The CDR3 is CASSYTNIQYF. The CDR3 bases are TGTGCCAGCAGTTACACAAACATTCAGTACTTC.

The V and J genes are TRBV7-9 and TRBJ1-2; D perhaps matches TRBD1 (5 bases). The CDR3 totals 12 residues. Germline CDR1 and CDR2: SEHNR and FQNEAQ (reference sequence). V lost 5 bases and J lost 7, with 11 bases in between. Written as DNA, the CDR3 is TGTGCCAGCAGCCTCGACAGCTTTGGCTACACCTTC. It encodes CASSLDSFGYTF.

The V gene is TRBV27, the J gene TRBJ2-5, with D possibly TRBD1 on 6 matching bases. CDR1 and CDR2 from the germline V gene are MNHEY and SMNVEV (reference sequence). The CDR3 spans 14 residues. V lost 1 base, J lost 2 bases, and 8 bases lay in between. DNA of the CDR3: TGTGCCAGCAGTTTATGGGGGCAGCAAGAGACCCAGTACTTC. It yields the protein CASSLWGQQETQYF.

The chain links TRBV5-4 to TRBJ1-1, with 8 bases fitting TRBD1. CDR3 size: 16 residues. After removal of 3 bases from V and 0 bases from J, the junction contained 7 bases not matched to a gene. Germline V gives CDR1 SGHNT, CDR2 YYREEE (reference sequence). The CDR3: CASSSDRGSMNTEAFF. The CDR3 DNA follows: TGTGCCAGCAGCTCAGACAGGGGATCCATGAACACTGAAGCTTTCTTT.

The chain employs TRBV2 and TRBJ1-6; 11 nucleotides agree with TRBD1. V lost 5 bases and J lost 9; bases outside the gene matches: 6. The CDR3 extends over 15 amino acids. Germline V gene data show CDR1 as SNHLY and CDR2 as FYNNEI. In DNA, the CDR3 is TGTGCCAGCAGTCTCGGACAGGGGGCTATTTCACCCCTCCACTTT. It yields the protein CASSLGQGAISPLHF.

CDR3 in DNA: TGTGCCAGCAGCTTCAAGGGAGCCAATGAGCAGTTCTTC. This translates into CASSFKGANEQFF. This chain links TRBV7-3 with TRBJ2-1, with D possibly being TRBD2 (5 bases). CDR1 and CDR2 from the germline V gene are SGHTA and FQGTGA. This CDR3 has 13 residues. Trimming took 3 bases from V and 6 from J, leaving 9 bases between them.

This CDR3 reads CASSQDMRSTDTQYF. In DNA form, the CDR3 reads TGCGCCAGCAGCCAAGATATGAGGAGCACAGATACGCAGTATTTT. The chain carries TRBV4-3 and TRBJ2-3; no firm D call. The CDR3 covers 15 residues. Trimming shortened V by 0 bases and J by 0 bases, and 7 bases separated the two germline ends. Germline V gene sequence: CDR1 LGHNA, CDR2 YSLEER.

The chain carries TRBV7-2 and TRBJ2-1, with 7 bases that match TRBD2. The CDR3 contains 16 residues. J lost 0 bases, V lost 1 base, and 3 bases had no gene match. CDR1 is SGHTA, CDR2 FQGNSA, per germline. CDR3 sequence: CASSLVGGSSYNEQFF. The CDR3 DNA follows: TGTGCCAGCAGCTTAGTAGGCGGGAGCTCCTACAATGAGCAGTTCTTC.

The chain uses TRBV27 and TRBJ2-4; TRBD1 is a possible D gene (6 bases). CDR3 length: 14 amino acids. Germline values: CDR1 MNHEY, CDR2 SMNVEV (reference sequence). Trimming stripped 1 base from V and 8 bases from J, with 12 bases between. In DNA form, the CDR3 reads TGTGCCAGCAGTTTATACCCAGGGGAATACATTCAGTACTTC. As protein: CASSLYPGEYIQYF.